Described below is a single T cell receptor beta chain sequence and its context. The antigen it recognizes is unknown. No base quality values were provided; no much bigger clone lies one nucleotide off. Using the deep immunoSEQ assay, TCR CDR3 regions were amplified from genomic DNA by multiplex PCR. Extracted genomic DNA from each cell subset was spread evenly across all wells of several immunoSEQ 96-well plates, with each plate serving as a replicate. Each replicate PCR for unsorted PBMC received about 0.3 ug genomic DNA, equal to 25,000 to 35,000 T cell genomes. Genomic DNA from unsorted PBMC was sequenced over ten immunoSEQ deep assay plates. Purified libraries were measured with a Qubit 3.0 fluorometer, size-checked on a Bioanalyzer 2100, and measured again with the KAPA Library Quantification kit. Every immunoSEQ 96-well plate was sequenced on a separate single-read 150-cycle Illumina NextSeq 550 flow cell. On the authors' methods: Because only junctional sequences without quality scores were contained in the immunoSEQ output, filtering matching that applied to full-length reads could not be performed. Sequences were annotated with PyIR, a Python wrapper for IgBLAST v1.9, and V/J genes and CDR3 were assigned using IMGT germline references. Reads were removed for weak V/J assignments (E-value above 1e-6), missing CDR3, stop codons, out-of-frame junctions, or ambiguous translated residues. A V3J clonotype was defined by an identical inferred V gene, J gene, and CDR3 amino acid sequence. The percentage overlap between two repertoires was calculated by dividing the number of shared unique clonotypes by the size of the smaller repertoire. Repertoire richness was assessed with RTK rarefaction, the Chao1 estimator, and Recon v2.1 estimates of unobserved clonotypes. This immuneACCESS table, as held by TCRdb, lists in-frame sequences with V and J called but not all clones. Of the missing ones, under half trace to an unresolved V gene in checked studies; the others have no known cause. The DNA gave D and trimming, while V, J and clone size come from that table. The sample includes roughly 450,000 clones, with around 79% observed a single time. The ten largest account for roughly 13% of the sample.

The source of the sample is a study of shared clonotypes between healthy human individuals (TCRdb year 2020). About the investigation overall: Two women and a few men aged 18 to 49 years were included in the cohort. Blood TCR repertoires of about 5 healthy adults were deeply sequenced to estimate repertoire size and the extent of clonotype sharing between individuals. To increase sequencing depth and limit assay-specific biases, TCR repertoire library preparation and sequencing were carried out by different laboratories using diverse techniques. Per donor, leukapheresis produced somewhere between about 0.85 and 8.9 billion PBMCs.

The donors were healthy, HIV-negative adults who had no recently reported acute infections or vaccinations. All donors were Caucasian adults living in Nashville, Tennessee, USA. For unsorted samples, about 90 million PBMCs were counted and genomic DNA was extracted with the QIAamp DNA Blood Mini kit. After blood collection by leukapheresis, PBMCs were isolated using Ficoll-Histopaque density gradient centrifugation and then cryopreserved in the vapor phase of liquid nitrogen. Its CDR3 holds 15 amino acids, cysteine through phenylalanine. The entry retains the CDR3 DNA only, 45 bases that are in frame from base 1. Via the germline V gene (reference sequence), CDR1 is SGHNT and CDR2 YYREEE. Relative to germline, V is missing 4 bases and J is missing 0 bases, with 3 bases of the junction outside any gene match. Study-wide findings and limitations: Pairwise subsampling led to the expectation that sequencing depth would affect the degree of clonotype sharing among donors. Only blood was sampled, and tissue TCR repertoires likely differ from those in blood. Because the study included a small number of donors, the genetic and exposure-history diversity represented was limited.

This clonotype was sampled from a woman in her forties in good health. Some clones in this sample may be carry-over from other donors' samples. The V and J segments used are TRBV5-4 and TRBJ2-3; a stretch of 9 junction bases matches TRBD2. The material sequenced was PBMCs. Here the CDR3 is given as CASSRLAASTDTQYF. At the DNA level, the sequence is TGTGCCAGCAGCAGACTAGCGGCAAGCACAGATACGCAGTATTTT.